Presented here are 26 T cell receptor beta chains from one specimen sequenced in a study of T cell repertoires in cytomegalovirus infection. TCRdb re-analysed the reads in MiXCR, keeping a single row per CDR3 protein. Of fewer than 700,000 distinct CDR3 sequences listed, 20% to 25% are singletons. The sample consisted of CD8+ T cells from PBMCs. The receptors stem from a human donor in good health (CMV status not recorded). Some clones in this sample may be carry-over from other donors' samples.

This clonotype was counted only a few times. The gene calls are TRBV6-2 or TRBV6-3 and TRBJ2-7; no reliable D call. The V end lost 5 bases, the J end lost 2 bases, and 7 bases lay between the germline ends. This CDR3 contains 12 residues. From germline, CDR1 is MNHEY and CDR2 SVGEGT. CDR3 sequence: CASSAIAYEQYF. CDR3 DNA: TGTGCCAGCAGTGCGATCGCCTACGAGCAGTACTTC.

The chain employs TRBV28 and TRBJ2-2; 7 nucleotides align to TRBD1. With V trimmed by 8 bases and J by 2 bases, 5 bases remained unmatched. Germline V gene sequence: CDR1 MDHEN, CDR2 SYDVKM. The CDR3 is made up of 14 amino acids. The CDR3 nucleotides read TGTGCCAGCTACGACAGGGCTAACACCGGGGAGCTGTTTTTT. Residues: CASYDRANTGELFF.

This clonotype was detected ten times or more. V gene TRBV7-6 combines with J gene TRBJ2-2; tentatively, D is TRBD1 (5 bases). The CDR3 spans 16 residues. Trimming removed 1 base at V and 0 bases at J, with 9 bases between. In germline, CDR1 is SGHVS, CDR2 FNYEAQ. In DNA, the CDR3 is TGTGCCAGCAGCTTAGAAGTGACAGCGAACACCGGGGAGCTGTTTTTT. This sequence encodes CASSLEVTANTGELFF.

The V gene is TRBV6-4, the J gene TRBJ2-5, with TRBD2 identical over 7 bases. With V trimmed by 4 bases and J by 5 bases, 22 bases remained unmatched. Germline V gene lookup returns CDR1 MRHNA and CDR2 SNTAGT. The CDR3 length is 19 residues. The CDR3 DNA follows: TGTGCCAGCAGTGGGACCCTTGGGCGGGGGAATCCGCTTACGGAGACCCAGTACTTC. It specifies CASSGTLGRGNPLTETQYF.

This clonotype came up a few times. The V call is TRBV29-1, the J call TRBJ2-7; D is unresolved. This CDR3 region has 12 residues. From germline, CDR1 is SQVTM and CDR2 ANQGSEA. Trimming shortened V by 1 base and J by 6 bases, and 10 bases separated the two germline ends. This CDR3 is CSVEGRKGEQYF. The CDR3 DNA reads as TGCAGCGTTGAAGGGAGAAAAGGCGAGCAGTACTTC.

This rearrangement joins TRBV29-1 to TRBJ2-7, with 7 bases fitting TRBD1. Looked up from germline, CDR1 is SQVTM and CDR2 is ANQGSEA. The CDR3 sequence is 13 residues long. The V segment lost 8 bases and the J segment 0 bases; nucleotides outside the gene matches: 7. The CDR3 DNA is TGCAGCTTCCGGGACAGAAACTCCTACGAGCAGTACTTC. Encoded protein: CSFRDRNSYEQYF.

V gene TRBV2 combines with J gene TRBJ2-1, with 14 bases lining up with TRBD2. This CDR3 contains 15 residues. Germline V gene data show CDR1 as SNHLY and CDR2 as FYNNEI. After removal of 6 bases from V and 3 bases from J, the junction contained 1 base not matched to a gene. DNA for the CDR3: TGTGCCAGCAGGGGACTAGCGGGGGACTACAATGAGCAGTTCTTC. Translating gives CASRGLAGDYNEQFF.

This rearrangement joins TRBV20-1 to TRBJ1-1, with D possibly matching TRBD1 (6 bases). The germline V gene encodes CDR1 DFQATT and CDR2 SNEGSKA (reference sequence). CDR3 length: 14 amino acids. The CDR3 region has the DNA TGCAGGGCATACAGGGCTCCTCGGGTGACTGAAGCTTTCTTT. Translation gives CRAYRAPRVTEAFF.

V and J are TRBV7-9 and TRBJ1-1, with D tentatively TRBD1 (6 bases). The V end was cut by 5 bases, the J end by 0 bases, with 16 bases between. This CDR3 has 16 residues. Germline-derived CDR1 and CDR2 are SEHNR and FQNEAQ (reference sequence). CDR3 nucleotides: TGTGCCAGCAGCCCGAGGGGGGGACAAGTGAACACTGAAGCTTTCTTT. This codes for CASSPRGGQVNTEAFF.

The gene calls are TRBV28 and TRBJ1-2; D call uncertain. The germline gives CDR1 MDHEN, CDR2 SYDVKM. The ends were cut back, 4 bases at V and 7 bases at J, with 13 bases in the middle. CDR3 length: 13 amino acids. The CDR3 here is CASSSGLKRGYTF. The DNA of the CDR3 is TGTGCCAGCAGTTCCGGCTTAAAGCGTGGCTACACCTTC.

This clonotype has only a few counts. This chain uses TRBV14 with TRBJ2-3; D ambiguous. Trimming stripped 1 base from V and 2 bases from J, with 16 bases between. The germline V gene has CDR1 SGHDN and CDR2 FVKESK. This CDR3 spans 17 amino acids. CDR3: CASSQAKGSYFTDTQYF. The DNA for the CDR3 is TGTGCCAGCAGCCAAGCCAAGGGAAGCTATTTCACAGATACGCAGTATTTT.

Worth noting for this clonotype: At one end, the junction sequence differs from germline, possibly due to a read error. The chain links TRBV7-6 to TRBJ2-1, with TRBD2 identical over 14 bases. The CDR3 has 17 amino acids. The germline V gene encodes CDR1 SGHVS and CDR2 FNYEAQ. In DNA, the CDR3 is TGTGCCAGCAGCTGGGGACTAGCGGGGGCCTCCTACAATGAGCAGATCTTC. The encoded protein is CASSWGLAGASYNEQIF.

This clonotype was counted between two and nine times. This sequence joins TRBV27 and TRBJ1-3, with D perhaps TRBD1 (6 bases). Trimming stripped 0 bases from V and 0 bases from J, with 9 bases between. The CDR3 extends over 16 amino acids. Germline V gene sequence: CDR1 MNHEY, CDR2 SMNVEV (reference sequence). The CDR3, as DNA: TGTGCCAGCAGTTTATCCGGGGACATCTCTGGAAACACCATATATTTT. Translating it yields CASSLSGDISGNTIYF.

The sample holds a few counts of this clonotype. The rearrangement uses TRBV29-1 and TRBJ2-3, with 7 positions matching TRBD2. The V and J ends lost 3 bases and 0 bases, in that order; junction bases with no gene match: 12. The CDR3 length is 17 residues. Per the germline V gene, CDR1 is SQVTM and CDR2 is ANQGSEA. The CDR3 is CSVDGGGPPGSTDTQYF. The CDR3 DNA is TGCAGCGTTGATGGGGGGGGACCTCCCGGTAGCACAGATACGCAGTATTTT.

This chain's CDR3 is CASSVGRQGKEPQHF. The CDR3 DNA is TGTGCCAGCAGTGTGGGAAGACAGGGAAAGGAGCCCCAGCATTTT. The chain joins TRBV28 to TRBJ1-5; 7 bases match TRBD1. Germline CDR1 is MDHEN and CDR2 is SYDVKM. The V and J ends lost 5 bases and 8 bases, in that order; junction bases with no gene match: 12. The CDR3 runs to 15 residues.

This clonotype was seen a few times. The V gene is TRBV5-1, the J gene TRBJ2-7; 8 bases are shared with TRBD1. The CDR3 runs to 13 residues. The junction had 6 bases not matched to a gene; V was cut back by 3 bases and J by 7 bases. From germline, CDR1 is SGHRS and CDR2 YFSETQ. CDR3 nucleotides: TGCGCCAGCAGCTCCGGACAGGGAAGGGAGCAGTACGTC. This codes for CASSSGQGREQYV.

This clonotype came up a few times. The rearrangement links TRBV29-1 to TRBJ2-5; D is undetermined. Germline CDR1 reads SQVTM; CDR2 reads ANQGSEA. This CDR3 has 10 amino acids. V lost 6 bases and J lost 5, with 7 bases in between. Here the CDR3 reads CSVRSETQYF. In DNA, the CDR3 is TGCAGCGTCAGGAGTGAGACCCAGTACTTC.

Ten or more counts support this clonotype. The chain links TRBV29-1 to TRBJ2-1, with 9 nucleotides matching TRBD1. This CDR3 spans 16 amino acids. The trim removed 3 bases at V and 0 bases at J, leaving 6 bases unmatched. CDR1 SQVTM and CDR2 ANQGSEA come from the germline V gene. The DNA of the CDR3 is TGCAGCGTTGAGGGAGGGACAGGGAGCTCCTACAATGAGCAGTTCTTC. This sequence encodes CSVEGGTGSSYNEQFF.

This clonotype was recorded a few times. V gene TRBV2 combines with J gene TRBJ2-1, with D tentatively TRBD1 (5 bases). Trimming left V 0 bases short and J 0 bases short, with 12 bases between. Per germline, CDR1 SNHLY and CDR2 FYNNEI. The CDR3 runs 17 residues. Written as DNA, the CDR3 is TGTGCCAGCAGTGAAGCGACACAGGTTTACTCCTACAATGAGCAGTTCTTC. The encoded protein is CASSEATQVYSYNEQFF.

Remarks on this clonotype: A clone one base away is much larger, so this may be a read error. Because the CDR3 is missing its conserved closing phenylalanine or tryptophan, this is likely a read error. The chain couples TRBV25-1 to TRBJ2-7, with D uncertain. Germline V gene lookup returns CDR1 MGHDK and CDR2 SYGVNS. V was trimmed by 5 bases and J by 0 bases, leaving 8 bases between them. CDR3 length: 13 residues. The CDR3 here is CASSQGNSYEQYS. Written as DNA, the CDR3 is TGTGCCAGCAGTCAAGGGAACTCCTACGAGCAGTACTCC.

This clonotype was seen ten or more times. The chain has TRBV12-3 or TRBV12-4 and TRBJ2-7; D unresolved. The V gene lost 1 base and the J gene lost 2 bases, with 12 bases spanning the gap. The CDR3 is 15 amino acids. DNA of the CDR3: TGTGCCAGCAGTTTAGGGCCGAATCCGGCCTACGAGCAGTACTTC. Encoded protein: CASSLGPNPAYEQYF.

The chain combines TRBV5-1 with TRBJ1-1, with a possible D match to TRBD1 (5 bases). V was clipped by 2 bases and J by 1 base, with 9 bases between them. The germline gives CDR1 SGHRS, CDR2 YFSETQ. The CDR3 is made up of 14 amino acids. This CDR3 is CASSFGTQNTEAFF. The DNA for the CDR3 is TGCGCCAGCAGCTTCGGGACTCAGAACACTGAAGCTTTCTTT.

This clonotype was seen a handful of times. This chain links TRBV20-1 with TRBJ2-7; 9 nucleotides agree with TRBD2. The CDR3 covers 13 residues. CDR1 DFQATT and CDR2 SNEGSKA come from the germline V gene (reference sequence). The junction had 4 bases not matched to a gene; V was cut back by 5 bases and J by 2 bases. The CDR3 nucleotides are TGCAGTGCTGAGCGGGGGGCCCCCTACGAGCAGTACTTC. Amino acid sequence: CSAERGAPYEQYF.

The chain uses TRBV5-5 and TRBJ2-1, with TRBD1 matching 9 bases. This CDR3 is 15 amino acids long. Germline lookup yields CDR1 SGHKS and CDR2 YYEKEE (reference sequence). The V and J ends lost 3 bases and 3 bases, in that order; junction bases with no gene match: 4. The CDR3 protein is CASSSRQGGYNEQFF. The DNA for the CDR3 is TGTGCCAGCAGCTCAAGACAGGGGGGCTACAATGAGCAGTTCTTC. The full variable domain, with the rest looked up from reference TRBV5-5 and TRBJ2-1, is DAGVTQSPTHLIKTRGQQVTLRCSPISGHKSVSWYQQVLGQGPQFIFQYYEKEERGRGNFPDRFSARQFPNYSSELNVNALLLGDSALYLCASSSRQGGYNEQFFGPGTRLTVL.

This clonotype has a count of ten or more. The chain is built from TRBV7-6 and TRBJ2-2, with D hard to call. The V end was cut by 2 bases, the J end by 0 bases, with 10 bases between. Per germline, CDR1 SGHVS and CDR2 FNYEAQ. The CDR3 runs to 16 residues. CDR3 sequence reads: CASSLMADSNTGELFF. The CDR3 DNA follows: TGTGCCAGCAGCTTAATGGCAGACTCGAACACCGGGGAGCTGTTTTTT.

The V call is TRBV29-1, the J call TRBJ2-2; D ambiguous. V shed 7 bases and J shed 2 bases, with 11 bases lying between them. CDR1 SQVTM and CDR2 ANQGSEA come from the germline V gene. This CDR3 is built from 13 residues. DNA of the CDR3: TGCAGCGGGCTTGAGAGAAACACCGGGGAGCTGTTTTTT. It specifies CSGLERNTGELFF.